Listed below are T cell receptor beta chains from one sample, sequenced in a study of cytomegalovirus exposure and HLA in healthy donors. Method: immunoSEQ multiplex PCR; TCRdb's copy keeps in-frame clones and lacks some. The repertoire has around 150,000 clones, roughly two thirds of them found once; the top ten carry approximately 3%. What was sequenced was PBMCs. The receptors stem from a woman aged 30 to 39 in good health and CMV-seronegative. The CDR3 runs from the conserved cysteine through the conserved F or W. The D gene is left open where the match is weak. For some rows the clone size is stated as once, few or many, or as a class when expanded; others skip it.

j_gene,d_gene,abundance,v_gene,CDR3aa,CDR3nt
TRBJ2-5,TRBD2,NA,TRBV5-1,CASSPGGLAETQYF,TGCGCCAGCAGCCCCGGGGGACTAGCGGAGACCCAGTACTTC
TRBJ1-2,TRBD1,few,TRBV5-4,CASSFTGDYGYTF,TGTGCCAGCAGCTTCACAGGGGACTATGGCTACACCTTC
TRBJ2-7,NA,NA,TRBV19,CASSNRDNSYEQYF,TGTGCCAGTAGTAACCGGGACAACTCCTACGAGCAGTACTTC
TRBJ2-1,NA,NA,TRBV27,CASRSLAPYNEQFF,TGTGCCAGCAGGTCCTTAGCGCCCTACAATGAGCAGTTCTTC
TRBJ2-5,TRBD2,NA,TRBV9,CASSATGLAGEQETQYF,TGTGCCAGCAGCGCCACGGGACTAGCGGGAGAGCAAGAGACCCAGTACTTC
TRBJ2-1,TRBD2,NA,TRBV27,CASRTGLAGGEQFF,TGTGCCAGCCGAACGGGACTAGCGGGAGGAGAGCAGTTCTTC
TRBJ2-7,NA,NA,TRBV27,CASSLGSGYEQYF,TGTGCCAGCAGTTTAGGTTCCGGCTACGAGCAGTACTTC
TRBJ2-2,NA,NA,TRBV6-6,CASSQPTSTGELFF,TGTGCCAGCAGTCAACCGACAAGCACCGGGGAGCTGTTTTTT
TRBJ2-7,TRBD1,NA,TRBV18,CASSPAGTGTYEQYF,TGTGCCAGCTCACCTGCCGGGACAGGGACCTACGAGCAGTACTTC
TRBJ2-1,TRBD2,NA,TRBV9,CASSASGGRSYNEQFF,TGTGCCAGCAGCGCTAGCGGGGGACGATCCTACAATGAGCAGTTCTTC
TRBJ2-7,NA,once,TRBV5-1,CASSLETGSYEQYF,TGCGCCAGCAGCTTGGAAACAGGATCCTACGAGCAGTACTTC
TRBJ2-1,TRBD1,NA,TRBV6-1,CASSEAALGQGAGEQFF,TGTGCCAGCAGTGAAGCTGCTTTGGGACAGGGGGCGGGTGAGCAGTTCTTC
TRBJ1-6,NA,once,TRBV7-6,CASSLGGGNSPLHF,TGTGCCAGCAGCCTTGGGGGGGGTAATTCACCCCTCCACTTT
TRBJ2-7,TRBD2,few,TRBV6-1,CASSESGGVYEQYF,TGTGCCAGCAGTGAAAGCGGGGGTGTCTACGAGCAGTACTTC
TRBJ1-2,NA,NA,TRBV28,CASRSGDRNYGYTF,TGTGCCAGCCGTTCGGGGGACCGTAACTATGGCTACACCTTC
TRBJ2-1,TRBD1,NA,TRBV7-3,CASSTQGVHNEQFF,TGTGCCAGCAGCACACAGGGGGTCCACAATGAGCAGTTCTTC
TRBJ2-1,TRBD1,few,TRBV4-1,CASSQDPGQGANEQFF,TGCGCCAGCAGCCAAGACCCGGGACAGGGGGCGAATGAGCAGTTCTTC
TRBJ1-1,NA,few,TRBV19,CASSIGQGDEAFF,TGTGCCAGTAGTATAGGGCAGGGCGATGAAGCTTTCTTT
TRBJ2-7,TRBD1,few,TRBV4-2,CASSARDRAYEQYF,TGTGCCAGCAGCGCCCGGGACAGGGCCTACGAGCAGTACTTC
TRBJ2-1,TRBD2,NA,TRBV15,CATSRPPPTSGRNEQFF,TGTGCCACCAGCAGACCTCCCCCGACTAGCGGGAGGAATGAGCAGTTCTTC
TRBJ1-2,TRBD1,once,TRBV10-3,CAISETGAGGYTF,TGTGCCATCAGTGAGACAGGGGCGGGTGGCTACACCTTC
TRBJ2-3,NA,NA,TRBV30,CAWSVGAVTYTDTQYF,TGTGCCTGGAGTGTAGGGGCCGTAACATACACAGATACGCAGTATTTT
TRBJ2-7,TRBD1,NA,TRBV10-3,CAISQGDRKTEQYF,TGTGCCATCAGCCAAGGGGACAGAAAAACCGAGCAGTACTTC
TRBJ2-7,TRBD2,NA,TRBV4-3,CASSQELAEGYEQYF,TGCGCCAGCAGCCAAGAACTAGCGGAGGGCTACGAGCAGTACTTC
TRBJ2-5,TRBD2,NA,TRBV19,CASSTRRGAGETQYF,TGTGCCAGTAGTACCCGGCGGGGGGCAGGGGAGACCCAGTACTTC
TRBJ2-7,NA,NA,TRBV6-4,CATSDTSGHTPRSSYEQYF,TGTGCCACCTCAGACACTTCGGGACACACCCCGCGTTCCTCCTACGAGCAGTACTTC
TRBJ2-2,TRBD2,NA,TRBV4-1,CASSPRREKTGELFF,TGCGCCAGCAGCCCAAGGCGGGAGAAGACCGGGGAGCTGTTTTTT
TRBJ2-7,NA,once,TRBV7-8,CASSLGQEQYF,TGTGCCAGCAGCCTCGGACAGGAGCAGTACTTC
TRBJ1-3,NA,once,TRBV5-4,CASSPAGASHSGNTIYF,TGTGCCAGCAGCCCCGCGGGGGCCTCACACTCTGGAAACACCATATATTTT
TRBJ2-3,NA,few,TRBV7-2,CASSLGPSADTQYF,TGTGCCAGCAGCTTAGGTCCATCGGCAGATACGCAGTATTTT
TRBJ2-7,NA,NA,TRBV4-1,CASSQGGQALYEQYF,TGCGCCAGCAGCCAAGGTGGACAAGCCCTTTACGAGCAGTACTTC
TRBJ1-1,NA,NA,TRBV6-5,CASTNGVRAEAFF,TGTGCCAGCACCAACGGAGTTAGAGCTGAAGCTTTCTTT
TRBJ2-1,NA,once,TRBV15,CATSTRQLYNEQFF,TGTGCCACCAGCACGAGACAACTCTACAATGAGCAGTTCTTC
TRBJ1-4,NA,NA,TRBV7-2,CASSLRQGGEKLFF,TGTGCCAGCAGCTTAAGGCAGGGTGGAGAAAAACTGTTTTTT
TRBJ2-7,NA,NA,TRBV5-4,CASSLDRRELAYEQYF,TGTGCCAGCAGCTTGGATCGCCGAGAATTAGCCTACGAGCAGTACTTC
TRBJ2-3,TRBD2,NA,TRBV19,CASSPGLATDTQYF,TGTGCCAGTAGTCCGGGACTAGCGACAGATACGCAGTATTTT
TRBJ2-1,NA,NA,TRBV7-9,CASTRHADRNNEQFF,TGTGCCAGCACCCGCCACGCGGACAGAAACAATGAGCAGTTCTTC
TRBJ2-1,TRBD2,NA,TRBV9,CASSVVGSGPYNEQFF,TGTGCCAGCAGCGTAGTTGGTAGCGGGCCCTACAATGAGCAGTTCTTC
TRBJ1-1,NA,NA,TRBV18,CASSPDLRTEAFF,TGTGCCAGCTCACCAGATCTGCGAACTGAAGCTTTCTTT
TRBJ2-5,NA,NA,TRBV2,CASSEEGEETQYF,TGTGCCAGCAGTGAAGAAGGGGAAGAGACCCAGTACTTC
TRBJ2-2,TRBD1,NA,TRBV13,CATGGWWARGELFF,TGTGCCACAGGGGGCTGGTGGGCACGAGGGGAGCTGTTTTTT
TRBJ1-1,NA,NA,TRBV7-9,CSSSFGSTEAFF,TGTTCCAGCAGCTTTGGCAGCACTGAAGCTTTCTTT
TRBJ1-2,NA,few,TRBV4-1,CASSQDGYGYTF,TGCGCCAGCAGCCAAGACGGCTATGGCTACACCTTC
TRBJ2-5,NA,few,TRBV28,CATLRGASGTQYF,TGTGCCACCCTTCGAGGAGCCTCCGGGACCCAGTACTTC
TRBJ2-2,TRBD2,NA,TRBV9,CASSVVASGANTGELFF,TGTGCCAGCAGCGTAGTAGCTAGCGGAGCGAACACCGGGGAGCTGTTTTTT
TRBJ2-3,TRBD2,NA,TRBV11-3,CASSLRLAGGADTQYF,TGTGCCAGCAGCTTGAGACTAGCGGGGGGTGCAGATACGCAGTATTTT
TRBJ2-1,TRBD2,NA,TRBV15,CATSRAAGVTYNEQFF,TGTGCCACCAGCAGAGCAGCGGGGGTAACCTACAATGAGCAGTTCTTC
TRBJ1-3,NA,NA,TRBV28,CASSLPDRNSGNTIYF,TGTGCCAGCAGTCTCCCTGACAGAAACTCTGGAAACACCATATATTTT
TRBJ2-7,NA,NA,TRBV28,CASSSPAGNSYEQYF,TGTGCCAGCAGTTCCCCAGCGGGTAACAGCTACGAGCAGTACTTC